This record looks at one T cell receptor (beta chain) sequence and its context. Germline assignment: CDR1 SNHLY and CDR2 FYNNEI. Trimming removed 5 bases from V and 0 bases from J, with 11 bases in between. The CDR3 is 14 amino acids. This entry comes from a study of cytomegalovirus exposure and HLA in healthy donors. A multiplex PCR was run with 60 Vbeta primers and 13 Jbeta primers. Using immunoSEQ multiplex PCR, the repertoire was profiled, and TCRdb retains in-frame clones only, with some absent. The table records 150,000 to 200,000 clones, 75% to 80% of them present only once. The chain uses TRBV2 and TRBJ2-7, with D perhaps matching TRBD2 (7 bases). Sample: PBMCs. This TCR was recovered from a man aged 50-59 years in good health and CMV-seropositive. The CDR3 reads CASSLGGGSYEQYV. The CDR3 DNA reads as TGTGCCAGCAGTCTAGGGGGGGGCTCCTACGAGCAGTACGTC.